This T cell receptor beta chain was profiled in a study of blood T cells in healthy people across ages. This clonotype was seen more than once but under ten times. Through a sample-barcoded 5' primer and a J-beta primer mix, a second PCR was run for 7 to 11 cycles. Researchers report that a template-switch adaptor with 12 random nucleotides tagged each cDNA molecule. TCRdb reanalysed the 5' RACE reads using MiXCR and keeps one entry per CDR3 protein. In the table there are 1.8 million or so distinct CDR3 sequences, around 42% of which are singletons. Trimming took 2 bases from V and 5 from J; bases not matched to a gene: 11. Germline assignment: CDR1 ENHRY and CDR2 SYGVKD. This CDR3 contains 16 residues.

The sequence derives from a human donor in good health. Sequencing was carried out using blood. The rearrangement joins TRBV10-3 to TRBJ2-5, with 7 nucleotides matching TRBD2. CDR3 bases: TGTGCCATCAGTGAGGGCAGGGAGGGTTCTCTGGAGACCCAGTACTTC. This translates into CAISEGREGSLETQYF.